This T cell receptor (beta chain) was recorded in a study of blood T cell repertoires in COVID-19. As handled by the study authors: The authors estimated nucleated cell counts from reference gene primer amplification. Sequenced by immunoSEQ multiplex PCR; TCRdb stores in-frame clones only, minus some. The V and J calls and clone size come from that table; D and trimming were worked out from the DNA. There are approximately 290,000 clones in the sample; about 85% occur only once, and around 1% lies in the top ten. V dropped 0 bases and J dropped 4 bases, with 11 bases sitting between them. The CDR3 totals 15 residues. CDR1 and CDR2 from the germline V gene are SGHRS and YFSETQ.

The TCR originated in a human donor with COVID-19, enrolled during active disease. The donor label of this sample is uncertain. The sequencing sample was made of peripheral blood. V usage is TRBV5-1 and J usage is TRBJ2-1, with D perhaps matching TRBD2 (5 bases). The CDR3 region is CASSLVAAEYNEQFF. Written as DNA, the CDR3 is TGCGCCAGCAGCTTGGTGGCAGCGGAGTACAATGAGCAGTTCTTC.